A single sample is the source of the 11 T cell receptor beta chains below, sequenced in a study of T cell responses to AZD1222 COVID-19 vaccine. Profiling relied on immunoSEQ multiplex PCR, and the TCRdb table lists in-frame clones only, not all of them. Here the sample spans roughly 110,000 clones, 80% to 95% being singletons. This specimen was peripheral blood, taken 28 days after the second AZD1222 dose. The receptors here all came from an adult who received the AZD1222 COVID-19 vaccine.

The chain carries TRBV25-1 and TRBJ2-1; TRBD2 might be the D (6 bases). Germline V gene lookup returns CDR1 MGHDK and CDR2 SYGVNS. V was pared by 5 bases and J by 4 bases, with 21 bases between. This CDR3 has 17 residues. CDR3 DNA: TGTGCCAGCAGTCCAAGGGGACTCCAGGGTATATACAATGAGCAGTTCTTC. It is translated as CASSPRGLQGIYNEQFF.

With respect to this clone: One junction end does not reproduce the germline sequence, and a read error may be involved. The chain carries TRBV7-7 and TRBJ2-5; possibly TRBD2 for D (6 bases). CDR1 is SSHAT and CDR2 is FNYEAQ in the germline V gene (reference sequence). The CDR3 runs 13 residues. CDR3 sequence reads: CASSFGGRETQYF. CDR3 DNA: TGTGCTAGCAGCTTCGGGGGTCGAGAGACCCAGTACTTC.

This chain connects TRBV27 to TRBJ1-1, with a weak D call TRBD1 (5 bases). The CDR3 extends over 13 amino acids. V lost 7 bases, J lost 4 bases, and 13 bases lay in between. Germline CDR1 is MNHEY and CDR2 is SMNVEV (reference sequence). CDR3 DNA sequence: TGTGCCAGCACTTTGGGGGGGTCCACTGAAGCTTTCTTT. This codes for CASTLGGSTEAFF.

This chain joins TRBV3-1 (or the pseudogene TRBV3-2) and TRBJ2-7; 8 bases are a match to TRBD2. Germline loops: CDR1 LGHDT, CDR2 YNNKEL (reference sequence). CDR3 length: 14 amino acids. V lost 2 bases and J lost 6; bases outside the gene matches: 6. The CDR3 spells CASSQRGGNSEQYF. Here the CDR3 DNA reads TGTGCCAGCAGCCAACGGGGGGGAAATAGCGAGCAGTACTTC.

The genes are TRBV11-3 and TRBJ2-1; D gene ambiguous. V gave up 7 bases and J gave up 0 bases, with 10 bases separating them. From germline, CDR1 is SGHNT and CDR2 YENEEA. There are 14 residues in the CDR3. The DNA for the CDR3 is TGTGCCAGCAATTTCCAGAGCTCCTACAATGAGCAGTTCTTC. Encoded protein: CASNFQSSYNEQFF.

The J gene is TRBJ1-6, the V gene TRBV2; D remains unclear. V dropped 6 bases and J dropped 9 bases, with 12 bases sitting between them. Germline CDR1 is SNHLY and CDR2 is FYNNEI. The CDR3 extends over 13 amino acids. This CDR3 reads CASSPDVGSPLHF. The CDR3 region has the DNA TGTGCCAGCAGCCCTGATGTGGGTTCACCCCTCCACTTT. The full variable domain, in which reference TRBV2 and TRBJ1-6 provide the parts outside the CDR3, is EPEVTQTPSHQVTQMGQEVILRCVPISNHLYFYWYRQILGQKVEFLVSFYNNEISEKSEIFDDQFSVERPDGSNFTLKIRSTKLEDSAMYFCASSPDVGSPLHFGNGTRLTVT.

The rearrangement links TRBV6-5 to TRBJ2-5, with TRBD2 as a possible D gene (5 bases). There are 15 residues in the CDR3. With 0 bases removed from V and 4 bases from J, the gap between germline ends came to 12 bases. CDR1 and CDR2 (germline): MNHEY, SVGAGI. Here the CDR3 reads CASSYSRVGGETQYF. The DNA for the CDR3 is TGTGCCAGCAGTTACTCGAGGGTAGGAGGAGAGACCCAGTACTTC.

This clone was detected once. The chain joins TRBV2 to TRBJ1-1; TRBD1 aligns across 7 bases. The germline gives CDR1 SNHLY, CDR2 FYNNEI. There are 15 residues in the CDR3. Germline trimming cut 5 bases from V and 1 base from J; bases unmatched to any gene: 7. CDR3 loop: CASSPRDSSNTEAFF. The CDR3 DNA follows: TGTGCCAGCAGTCCTCGGGACAGCTCGAACACTGAAGCTTTCTTT.

CDR3 sequence (DNA): TGTGCCAGCAGCTTGAGGGGGGCAGCGGGTAATTCACCCCTCCACTTT. Amino acids: CASSLRGAAGNSPLHF. The chain links TRBV7-9 to TRBJ1-6, with D possibly being TRBD1 (6 bases). Trimming pared 3 bases from V and 6 bases from J, leaving 15 bases between. This CDR3 is built from 16 residues. Germline CDR1 SEHNR, CDR2 FQNEAQ (reference sequence).

The V gene is TRBV12-3 or TRBV12-4, the J gene TRBJ1-1; no clear D. The germline V and J ends were trimmed by 3 bases and 11 bases, with 10 bases remaining between them. CDR3 length: 11 residues. In DNA form, the CDR3 reads TGTGCCAGCAGTTTGGGTTTCGAGGCTTTCTTT. Amino acid sequence: CASSLGFEAFF.

The chain is built from TRBV28 and TRBJ1-5, with 8 positions matching TRBD1. The CDR3 extends over 13 amino acids. Germline values: CDR1 MDHEN, CDR2 SYDVKM. V trimming: 3 bases; J trimming: 5 bases; junction bases outside the gene matches: 0. The CDR3 coding sequence is TGTGCCAGCAGTTTGACAGGGGATCAGCCCCAGCATTTT. This encodes CASSLTGDQPQHF.